The T cell receptor (beta chain) under discussion was sequenced for a study of blood T cell repertoires in COVID-19. Study summary: The United States, Italy and Spain were the sources of the acute and convalescent COVID-19 samples. PBMCs, B-cell-depleted T cells, or T cells were the source of the cDNA or gDNA that made up the material.

In the authors' methods: Nucleated cell number was recorded as an estimate derived from reference gene primer amplification. Generated by immunoSEQ multiplex PCR, the TCRdb table keeps only in-frame clones and is missing some. The V and J calls and clone size come from that table; D and trimming were worked out from the DNA. Of about 180,000 clones listed, about 88% were seen once; the top ten hold 2.9%. This CDR3 region has 14 residues. Germline V gene lookup returns CDR1 MDHEN and CDR2 SYDVKM. V was shortened by 4 bases and J by 2 bases, with 11 bases between the two germline ends. The specimen was peripheral blood. This clonotype originated in a woman in her thirties with active or convalescent COVID-19. V gene TRBV28 combines with J gene TRBJ1-2; a possible D gene is TRBD1 (6 bases). CDR3 region: CASSSNGQNYGYTF. The CDR3 DNA reads TGTGCCAGCAGTTCTAACGGACAGAACTATGGCTACACCTTC.